Reported below is one T cell receptor (beta chain). The data belong to a study of early T cells in non-severe SARS-CoV-2 infection. This CDR3 has 13 amino acids. V was shortened by 3 bases and J by 3 bases, with 9 bases between the two germline ends. Germline V gives CDR1 LGHNT, CDR2 FRNRAP. Unique molecular identifiers were affixed to single, distinct cDNA molecules. A single record per CDR3 protein comes from TCRdb applying MiXCR to the 5' RACE reads. Among 70,000 to 90,000 distinct CDR3 sequences listed, roughly 16% were seen once. This sequence was found in an adult who was a healthcare worker with PCR-confirmed SARS-CoV-2 infection or an uninfected control (not recorded which). V usage is TRBV12-5 and J usage is TRBJ2-7; D not resolved. Source material: whole blood. CDR3 amino acids: CASGLGQSYEQYF. In DNA, the CDR3 is TGTGCTAGTGGTTTAGGGCAGAGCTACGAGCAGTACTTC. Full variable domain (outside the CDR3, taken from reference TRBV12-5 and TRBJ2-7): DARVTQTPRHKVTEMGQEVTMRCQPILGHNTVFWYRQTMMQGLELLAYFRNRAPLDDSGMPKDRFSAEMPDATLATLKIQPSEPRDSAVYFCASGLGQSYEQYFGPGTRLTVT.